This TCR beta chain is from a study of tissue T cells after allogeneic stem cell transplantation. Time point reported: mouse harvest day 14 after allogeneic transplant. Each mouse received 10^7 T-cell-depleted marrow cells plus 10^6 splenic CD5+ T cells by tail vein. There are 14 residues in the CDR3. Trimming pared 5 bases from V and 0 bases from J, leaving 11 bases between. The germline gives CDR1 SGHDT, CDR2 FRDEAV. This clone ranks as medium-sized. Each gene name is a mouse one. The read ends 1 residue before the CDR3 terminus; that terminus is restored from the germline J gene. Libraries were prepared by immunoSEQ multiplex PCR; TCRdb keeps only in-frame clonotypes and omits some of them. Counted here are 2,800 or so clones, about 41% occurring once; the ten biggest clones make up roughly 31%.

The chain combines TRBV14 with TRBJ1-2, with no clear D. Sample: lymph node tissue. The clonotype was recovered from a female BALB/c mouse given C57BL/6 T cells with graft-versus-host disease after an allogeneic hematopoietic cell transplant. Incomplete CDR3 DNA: TGTGCCAGCAGCCGCAATCGAGCAAACTCCGACTACACC. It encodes CASSRNRANSDYT. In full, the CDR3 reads CASSRNRANSDYTF.